Listed here is a single T cell receptor beta chain. Antigen unknown. Regarding time point: baseline, week 1 (first vaccination visit). The treatment denotes: pre-vaccination baseline after standard-of-care therapy. This CDR3 has 15 amino acids. V was shortened by 6 bases and J by 1 base, with 13 bases between the two germline ends. The germline V gene has CDR1 MNHEY and CDR2 SVGAGI. Sequencing used immunoSEQ multiplex PCR; TCRdb keeps in-frame clones, though not all of them. The table shows tens of thousands of clones, with around 79% occurring only once. The sample comes from a study of a mutant IDH1 vaccine in newly diagnosed glioma. Whole-study context: Mean patient age was approximately 39 years; around 60% were male and roughly 38% female. Receipt of radiotherapy, temozolomide, or both preceded the study, and most received both.

Broader study findings: Pseudoprogression appeared unlinked to shifts in leading peripheral T cell clonotypes.

Sequences were derived from PBMCs, sampled from a glioma patient treated with radiotherapy, temozolomide or both. The sequence was collected from a young man with glioma. The V and J genes are TRBV6-5 and TRBJ2-1; D uncertain. The DNA of the CDR3 is TGTGCCAGCAGGCCCTATTGGGGTTCCTACAATGAGCAGTTCTTC. Translation gives CASRPYWGSYNEQFF.